This TCR beta chain was sequenced during a study of shared clonotypes between healthy human individuals. This CDR3 is 15 amino acids long. Germline V gene data show CDR1 as SGHTA and CDR2 as FQGNSA. The V end lost 2 bases, the J end lost 8 bases, and 13 bases lay between the germline ends. TCRdb's copy holds only in-frame clones and misses some; the assay was immunoSEQ multiplex PCR. The sample includes over a million clones, about 96% seen only once; the top ten take roughly 1.2%. This rearrangement joins TRBV7-2 to TRBJ1-6; D is ambiguous. The clonotype comes from a young man in good health. The sequenced material came from naive CD4+ T cells sorted from blood. Regarding subset: CD45RA+ positively selected. Written as DNA, the CDR3 is TGTGCCAGCAGCTTAAACACGGCCCCATATTCACCCCTCCACTTT. This gives the protein CASSLNTAPYSPLHF.